This T cell receptor beta chain appears in the sequencing data of a study of human thymus T cells. A word on this clone: Its antigen remains unknown.

Obtained as resections during corrective heart surgery, the thymus tissue was then studied. Serving as donors were healthy Finnish infants, each of whom was having open corrective surgery for congenital heart defects. The table came from immunoSEQ multiplex PCR; TCRdb's copy has only in-frame clones and leaves some out. The sample includes 65,000 to 90,000 clones, roughly 95% of them seen just once. Study-wide points: It looked as if thymic and blood repertoires used V and J genes in a biased way. A high degree of thymic repertoire overlap among unrelated individuals was reported in related research.

CDR1 and CDR2 from the germline V gene are LGHNA and YNFKEQ. The CDR3 contains 17 residues. The V and J ends lost 4 bases and 0 bases, in that order; junction bases with no gene match: 3. The receptor was derived from a girl under three years old with a congenital heart defect but otherwise immunologically healthy. The rearrangement joins TRBV4-2 to TRBJ2-1; 13 bases match TRBD2. The sequencing input was thymus tissue. In DNA, the CDR3 is TGTGCCAGCAGCCGAGGGACTAGCGGGACCTCCTACAATGAGCAGTTCTTC. This sequence encodes CASSRGTSGTSYNEQFF.